This T cell receptor (beta chain) was sequenced for a study of memory CD4+ T cells and cytomegalovirus serostatus. Across the whole study: Healthy Belgian adult donors included under ten CMV-positive and 24 CMV-negative people.

This clone was seen more than once but under ten times. This table comes from immunoSEQ multiplex PCR, and its TCRdb copy is limited to in-frame clones, with some not included. This sample carries roughly 49,000 clones, under 90% of them seen once, and the ten largest clones take roughly 0.6%. Single viable CD3+CD4+CD8-CD45RO+ cells were sorted as the memory CD4+ T cells. Germline CDR1 and CDR2: LNHDA and SQIVND (reference sequence). Trimming removed 2 bases at V and 5 bases at J, with 9 bases between. This CDR3 comprises 13 residues. The gene calls are TRBV19 and TRBJ2-5; weak D call: TRBD1 (5 bases). The sequenced material came from memory CD4+ T cells from blood. The receptor comes from an adult in good health and CMV-seronegative. CDR3 DNA sequence: TGTGCCAGTAGTATATCAGGGTTCGAGACCCAGTACTTC. The encoded protein is CASSISGFETQYF.